These 4 T cell receptor beta chains share one sample of origin, sequenced in a study of memory CD4+ T cells and cytomegalovirus serostatus. Repertoires were generated with immunoSEQ multiplex PCR, while TCRdb's copy carries only in-frame clones and drops some. Counted here are roughly 60,000 clones, more than 70% occurring once; the ten biggest clones make up 0.88%. The sort gate was single viable CD3+CD4+CD8-CD45RO+ cells for memory CD4+ T cells. The material sequenced was memory CD4+ T cells from blood. Source of these receptors: an adult in good health and CMV-seronegative.

The chain has TRBV7-9 and TRBJ1-4; D not resolved. Trimming took off 4 bases at V and 5 bases at J, with 17 bases between the two ends. Germline V gives CDR1 SEHNR, CDR2 FQNEAQ (reference sequence). The CDR3 has 16 amino acids. The CDR3 spells CASSYPGSGQNEKLFF. The CDR3 region has the DNA TGTGCCAGCAGCTACCCAGGATCGGGCCAAAATGAAAAACTGTTTTTT. Using reference TRBV7-9 and TRBJ1-4 for the parts outside the CDR3, the full variable domain is DTGVSQNPRHKITKRGQNVTFRCDPISEHNRLYWYRQTLGQGPEFLTYFQNEAQLEKSRLLSDRFSAERPKGSFSTLEIQRTEQGDSAMYLCASSYPGSGQNEKLFFGSGTQLSVL.

This clone was seen just once. J is TRBJ2-1 and V is TRBV28; 11 bases are a match to TRBD2. After removal of 4 bases from V and 5 bases from J, the junction contained 7 bases not matched to a gene. CDR3 length equals 16 residues. Per germline, CDR1 MDHEN and CDR2 SYDVKM. The CDR3 loop is CASSYITSGRDNEQFF. CDR3 nucleotides: TGTGCCAGCAGTTATATAACTAGCGGGAGAGACAATGAGCAGTTCTTC.

This clone has just one count. The chain couples TRBV28 to TRBJ1-5; the match to TRBD1 covers 7 bases. CDR1 and CDR2 from the germline V gene are MDHEN and SYDVKM. The CDR3 sequence is 15 residues long. V dropped 5 bases and J dropped 3; count of bases not matched to a gene: 7. The CDR3, as DNA: TGTGCCAGCAGTCTAGGACAGGTTCTCAATCAGCCCCAGCATTTT. This sequence encodes CASSLGQVLNQPQHF.

This sequence joins TRBV18 and TRBJ1-1, with 7 bases lining up with TRBD1. The germline V gene encodes CDR1 KGHSH and CDR2 LQKENI. The CDR3 is made up of 15 amino acids. V lost 3 bases to trimming and J lost 4 bases; unmatched junction nucleotides: 8. DNA of the CDR3: TGTGCCAGCTCACCTACCCCAGGGGGAAGCACTGAAGCTTTCTTT. Protein product: CASSPTPGGSTEAFF.